The entry that follows covers one TCR beta chain sequence. Its target is not known. Original data processing: ImmunoSEQ sequences covered only the junction and lacked quality scores; filtering therefore differed. Using immunoSEQ multiplex PCR, the repertoire was profiled, and TCRdb retains in-frame clones only, with some absent. V, J and clone size derive from that table, while D and trimming were established from the DNA sequence. The sample lists nearly 1,000,000 clones, about 80% occurring once. These data belong to a study of shared clonotypes between healthy human individuals. Study-wide background: Each donor contributed plates that comprised three CD4 naive, three CD4 memory, two CD8 naive and one CD8 memory. General study points: The study found lower generation probabilities in non-shared clonotypes than in those shared by all four donors.

Trimming took 0 bases from V and 0 from J, leaving 5 bases between them. This CDR3 comprises 14 residues. CDR1 and CDR2 from the germline V gene are LNHNV and YYDKDF (reference sequence). The study enrolled healthy HIV-negative adults without recent acute infections or vaccinations as donors. The V call is TRBV15, the J call TRBJ1-1; D ambiguous. Sequencing input: memory CD4+ T cells sorted from blood. The subset here: CD45RA-negative fraction. This receptor was identified in a man aged 18 to 29 in good health. The CDR3 loop is CATSRDTMNTEAFF. The CDR3 region has the DNA TGTGCCACCAGCAGAGATACCATGAACACTGAAGCTTTCTTT.